These 27 T cell receptor beta chains were all obtained from the same sample, sequenced in a study of cytomegalovirus exposure and HLA in healthy donors. Sequencing was performed with immunoSEQ multiplex PCR; in TCRdb, only in-frame clones are kept and a portion is missing. Of 150,000 to 200,000 clones in the sample, around nine tenths were seen once. The specimen sequenced was PBMCs. The receptors shown here come from a man younger than 40 in good health and CMV-seropositive.

This clone occurred once. CDR3 region: CASSLGWNQPQHF. The DNA of the CDR3 is TGTGCCAGCAGTCTGGGGTGGAATCAGCCCCAGCATTTT. V gene TRBV27 combines with J gene TRBJ1-5, with D unresolved. This CDR3 is built from 13 residues. Per the germline V gene, CDR1 is MNHEY and CDR2 is SMNVEV (reference sequence). Trimming took off 5 bases at V and 4 bases at J, with 9 bases between the two ends.

The chain recombines TRBV5-1 with TRBJ1-2; D is uncertain. Germline V lookup: CDR1 SGHRS, CDR2 YFSETQ. Trimming took off 1 base at V and 1 base at J, with 8 bases between the two ends. The CDR3 spans 14 residues. Written as DNA, the CDR3 is TGCGCCAGCAGCTTGTCGGAGGGTAACTATGGCTACACCTTC. As protein: CASSLSEGNYGYTF.

The chain links TRBV7-2 to TRBJ2-7; D is unclear. Per the germline V gene, CDR1 is SGHTA and CDR2 is FQGNSA. V lost 5 bases to trimming and J lost 2 bases, with 10 bases between them. The CDR3 runs to 13 residues. The CDR3 is CASSRTGAYEQYF. The DNA of the CDR3 is TGTGCCAGCAGCCGTACCGGCGCCTACGAGCAGTACTTC.

V usage is TRBV27 and J usage is TRBJ1-1; D unresolved. CDR1 is MNHEY and CDR2 is SMNVEV in the germline V gene (reference sequence). This CDR3 comprises 14 residues. The ends were cut back, 5 bases at V and 4 bases at J, with 14 bases in the middle. CDR3 protein: CASSISPRSTEAFF. The CDR3 bases are TGTGCCAGCAGTATTTCCCCTAGAAGCACTGAAGCTTTCTTT.

CDR3 DNA sequence: TGTGCCAGCAGTGAAACGGGACAGGGTGTTCACGATGAGCAGTTCTTC. The encoded protein is CASSETGQGVHDEQFF. The V and J genes are TRBV25-1 and TRBJ2-1; 9 bases are shared with TRBD1. CDR1 and CDR2 from the germline V gene are MGHDK and SYGVNS. The trim removed 2 bases at V and 8 bases at J, leaving 10 bases unmatched. The CDR3 consists of 16 residues.

The rearrangement joins TRBV5-1 to TRBJ1-3; unclear D gene. V gave up 0 bases and J gave up 0 bases, with 13 bases separating them. This CDR3 has 17 amino acids. The germline V gene has CDR1 SGHRS and CDR2 YFSETQ. The CDR3: CASSLDRLRYSGNTIYF. CDR3 nucleotides: TGCGCCAGCAGCTTGGATCGGTTGAGGTACTCTGGAAACACCATATATTTT.

The sample holds one count of this clone. This rearrangement joins TRBV19 to TRBJ2-7; 9 bases are shared with TRBD1. Germline V gene data show CDR1 as LNHDA and CDR2 as SQIVND (reference sequence). The CDR3 runs 16 residues. V was pared by 9 bases and J by 2 bases, with 14 bases of the junction left unmatched. Written as DNA, the CDR3 is TGTGCCAGCCACGGACAGGGGACTTCAAGGCCCTACGAGCAGTACTTC. Its protein product is CASHGQGTSRPYEQYF. Supplemented by reference TRBV19 and TRBJ2-7, the full variable domain reads DGGITQSPKYLFRKEGQNVTLSCEQNLNHDAMYWYRQDPGQGLRLIYYSQIVNDFQKGDIAEGYSVSREKKESFPLTVTSAQKNPTAFYLCASHGQGTSRPYEQYFGPGTRLTVT.

This clone was seen a few times. This rearrangement joins TRBV14 to TRBJ1-3, with D uncertain. The germline V and J ends were trimmed by 0 bases and 2 bases, with 8 bases remaining between them. The CDR3 consists of 15 residues. Germline values: CDR1 SGHDN, CDR2 FVKESK. CDR3 sequence: CASSQEVDAGNTIYF. The CDR3, as DNA: TGTGCCAGCAGCCAAGAGGTGGATGCTGGAAACACCATATATTTT.

The genes are TRBV7-9 and TRBJ2-1, with no clear D. Germline V gene data show CDR1 as SEHNR and CDR2 as FQNEAQ (reference sequence). This CDR3 has 11 amino acids. Trimming removed 5 bases at V and 7 bases at J, with 6 bases between. CDR3 coding DNA: TGTGCCAGCAGCCCGGGTAATGAGCAGTTCTTC. Encoded protein: CASSPGNEQFF.

The sample holds one count of this clone. The V and J genes are TRBV7-9 and TRBJ1-1; no definite D call. V was trimmed by 3 bases and J by 8 bases, leaving 10 bases between them. Germline lookup yields CDR1 SEHNR and CDR2 FQNEAQ (reference sequence). The CDR3 spans 12 residues. CDR3 protein: CASSFGGMEAFF. CDR3 bases: TGTGCCAGCAGCTTTGGAGGGATGGAAGCTTTCTTT. The full variable domain, in which reference TRBV7-9 and TRBJ1-1 provide the parts outside the CDR3, is DTGVSQNPRHKITKRGQNVTFRCDPISEHNRLYWYRQTLGQGPEFLTYFQNEAQLEKSRLLSDRFSAERPKGSFSTLEIQRTEQGDSAMYLCASSFGGMEAFFGQGTRLTVV.

This clone was observed once. The V call is TRBV19, the J call TRBJ2-7, with 11 bases fitting TRBD1. The junction had 5 bases not matched to a gene; V was cut back by 1 base and J by 3 bases. The V gene's germline CDR1 is LNHDA and CDR2 SQIVND (reference sequence). The CDR3 runs 16 residues. CDR3 sequence: CASSIGPGTGGYEQYF. The CDR3 nucleotides are TGTGCCAGTAGTATAGGTCCCGGGACAGGGGGCTACGAGCAGTACTTC.

The CDR3 sequence is CASSLGGGVPYEQYF. The DNA for the CDR3 is TGTGCCAGCAGCTTGGGAGGGGGAGTTCCCTACGAGCAGTACTTC. The chain uses TRBV27 and TRBJ2-7, with TRBD2 as a possible D gene (7 bases). The V end lost 6 bases, the J end lost 2 bases, and 17 bases lay between the germline ends. This CDR3 spans 15 amino acids. In germline, CDR1 is MNHEY, CDR2 SMNVEV (reference sequence).

The chain has TRBV27 and TRBJ2-1, with 10 positions matching TRBD2. There are 15 residues in the CDR3. Losses at the gene ends were 2 bases for V and 4 bases for J; bases not matched to a gene: 2. Germline values: CDR1 MNHEY, CDR2 SMNVEV (reference sequence). CDR3 in amino acids: CASSLGLAVYNEQFF. For the CDR3, the DNA is TGTGCCAGCAGTTTAGGACTAGCGGTGTACAATGAGCAGTTCTTC.

This clone occurred a few times. V is TRBV30 and J is TRBJ1-3, with unresolved D. The germline CDR1 and CDR2 sequences are GTSNPN and SVGIG (reference sequence). V lost 4 bases to trimming and J lost 3 bases, with 7 bases between them. The CDR3 is 12 residues long. CDR3 region: CAWTTDGNTIYF. The DNA for the CDR3 is TGTGCCTGGACGACGGATGGAAACACCATATATTTT.

V is TRBV7-9 and J is TRBJ2-7, with 7 bases identical to TRBD1. This CDR3 is 14 amino acids long. From germline, CDR1 is SEHNR and CDR2 FQNEAQ (reference sequence). The ends lost 7 bases at V and 2 bases at J; junction bases unmatched: 8. CDR3 residues: CASTKLQGTYEQYF. CDR3 bases: TGTGCCAGCACCAAGTTACAGGGGACCTACGAGCAGTACTTC.

The chain couples TRBV7-3 to TRBJ2-5; 7 bases align to TRBD2. Germline V gene data show CDR1 as SGHTA and CDR2 as FQGTGA. The CDR3 sequence is 14 residues long. Trimming removed 2 bases from V and 5 bases from J; junction bases left unmatched: 5. The CDR3 region has the DNA TGTGCCAGCAGCTTAGTGGGGGGGATTGAGACCCAGTACTTC. Its translation: CASSLVGGIETQYF.

This clone was found once. V is TRBV6-1 and J is TRBJ2-7; possibly TRBD1 for D (6 bases). Per germline, CDR1 MNHNS and CDR2 SASEGT. V lost 6 bases, J lost 2 bases, and 17 bases lay in between. The CDR3 spans 15 residues. CDR3 residues: CASRSITGTTYEQYF. The CDR3, as DNA: TGTGCCAGCAGGAGTATTACAGGGACCACCTACGAGCAGTACTTC.

The chain joins TRBV29-1 to TRBJ2-3; 7 positions match TRBD2. The J segment lost 0 bases and the V segment lost 3 bases, leaving 0 bases of the junction unmatched. This CDR3 is 13 amino acids long. From germline, CDR1 is SQVTM and CDR2 ANQGSEA. The CDR3 spells CSVERESTDTQYF. CDR3 coding DNA: TGCAGCGTTGAGCGGGAGAGCACAGATACGCAGTATTTT.

The sample holds one count of this clone. The chain employs TRBV28 and TRBJ2-6; perhaps TRBD1 as D (5 bases). The CDR3 spans 18 residues. CDR1 is MDHEN, CDR2 SYDVKM, per germline. Trimming left V 4 bases short and J 0 bases short, with 16 bases between. The CDR3 protein is CASSSPGITISGANVLTF. DNA for the CDR3: TGTGCCAGCAGTTCTCCAGGGATTACGATCTCTGGGGCCAACGTCCTGACTTTC.

The rearrangement links TRBV7-2 to TRBJ2-2; D ambiguous. V lost 3 bases and J lost 4, with 9 bases in between. The CDR3 is 14 amino acids. Germline CDR1 and CDR2: SGHTA and FQGNSA. CDR3: CASSFKDGTGELFF. The CDR3 DNA follows: TGTGCCAGCAGCTTCAAAGATGGCACCGGGGAGCTGTTTTTT. The whole variable domain, filled in from reference TRBV7-2 and TRBJ2-2, reads GAGVSQSPSNKVTEKGKDVELRCDPISGHTALYWYRQSLGQGLEFLIYFQGNSAPDKSGLPSDRFSAERTGGSVSTLTIQRTQQEDSAVYLCASSFKDGTGELFFGEGSRLTVL.

The CDR3 DNA is TGTGCCGCCAACGGGGGGCTCGGGCAGTTCTTC. Amino acids: CAANGGLGQFF. The genes are TRBV2 and TRBJ2-1, with D perhaps TRBD2 (7 bases). The CDR3 is 11 amino acids. V dropped 11 bases and J dropped 12 bases, with 17 bases sitting between them. The germline V gene has CDR1 SNHLY and CDR2 FYNNEI.

The chain uses TRBV7-3 and TRBJ2-7, with D unresolved. Germline lookup yields CDR1 SGHTA and CDR2 FQGTGA. CDR3 length: 14 residues. V was clipped by 2 bases and J by 2 bases, with 10 bases between them. For the CDR3, the DNA is TGTGCCAGCAGCTTATTTGGAGCCGCCTACGAGCAGTACTTC. Residues: CASSLFGAAYEQYF.

The V call is TRBV7-3, the J call TRBJ1-4; the D is unclear. Germline V lookup: CDR1 SGHTA, CDR2 FQGTGA. Trimming cost V 1 base and J 3 bases, with 3 bases left between them. The CDR3 totals 13 residues. The CDR3 protein is CASSLKANEKLFF. CDR3 sequence (DNA): TGTGCCAGCAGCTTAAAAGCTAATGAAAAACTGTTTTTT.

V gene TRBV6-1 combines with J gene TRBJ1-2; D gene unclear. The CDR3 covers 14 residues. Germline loops: CDR1 MNHNS, CDR2 SASEGT. V lost 2 bases and J 8 bases, leaving 15 bases between the germline ends. The CDR3 here is CASSETQKGSGYTF. The CDR3 DNA sequence: TGTGCCAGCAGTGAAACTCAAAAGGGATCCGGCTACACCTTC.

The V and J genes are TRBV2 and TRBJ1-5, with unresolved D. Trimming stripped 9 bases from V and 2 bases from J, with 11 bases between. This CDR3 contains 13 residues. The germline gives CDR1 SNHLY, CDR2 FYNNEI. CDR3 protein: CASSIEGNQPQHF. The CDR3, as DNA: TGTGCCAGTTCAATAGAAGGCAATCAGCCCCAGCATTTT.

The table lists this clone with a count of one. The chain recombines TRBV27 with TRBJ1-2; D gene unclear. Germline V CDR1 and CDR2: MNHEY, SMNVEV (reference sequence). The CDR3 runs 13 residues. V was cut by 11 bases and J by 6 bases, with 19 bases left in between. CDR3 protein: CASLPPLENGYTF. The CDR3 DNA follows: TGTGCCTCCCTCCCTCCCCTAGAGAATGGCTACACCTTC.

V gene TRBV4-2 combines with J gene TRBJ1-5, with TRBD1 as a possible D gene (5 bases). The ends were cut back, 5 bases at V and 4 bases at J, with 15 bases in the middle. The germline V gene has CDR1 LGHNA and CDR2 YNFKEQ. This CDR3 has 15 residues. CDR3 loop: CASSLGASWNQPQHF. The CDR3 DNA is TGTGCCAGCAGCTTAGGGGCCTCCTGGAATCAGCCCCAGCATTTT.